The T cell receptor beta chain described here comes from a study of T cell clones after liver transplantation. Study-wide findings and caveats: Post-transplant time points were not standardized, so conclusions are preliminary. Graft donor-reactive T cells possibly entered the graft instead of undergoing deletion. The donor-reactive repertoire was only partly measurable in a couple of subjects, lacking donor cells. Circulating graft-donor-reactive CD4 TCRbeta sequences fell significantly post-transplant in 5 of 8 subjects.

The method was immunoSEQ multiplex PCR; TCRdb's version includes in-frame clones alone and lacks a portion of them. The sample lists about 120,000 clones; roughly nine tenths were seen once. Trimming removed 2 bases from V and 2 bases from J, with 11 bases in between. The CDR3 sequence is 15 residues long. Germline V gene lookup returns CDR1 SGHDT and CDR2 YYEEEE. Only one count was recorded for this clone. Its antigen is unidentified. The receptor's source is a human patient who received a liver transplant. Some T cells may have originated in the graft donor. J is TRBJ2-1 and V is TRBV5-6, with D perhaps TRBD2 (6 bases). Material: CD4+ T cells from blood, obtained 12 months after liver transplant. The CDR3 DNA is TGTGCCAGCAGCTTTGGAGGGACCCCCTACAATGAGCAGTTCTTC. Its translation: CASSFGGTPYNEQFF.